The rows below give T cell receptor beta chains drawn from one sample of a study of shared clonotypes between healthy human individuals. The assay was immunoSEQ multiplex PCR, and TCRdb's table has in-frame clones only and misses some. The profile shows under 1,900,000 clones, less than 99% of them singletons. The sample comprised naive CD4+ T cells sorted from blood. The receptors were gathered from a man aged 30 to 39 in good health. Each CDR3 is given with its conserved first and last residue. Each record gives: V gene, D gene, J gene, clone size, CDR3 DNA, CDR3 protein. D genes are given only for firm matches. The listing skips clone size in some rows; elsewhere it reads once, few, many or a size class.

TRBV20-1	NA	TRBJ2-5	NA	TGCAGTGCTCCCAAGGCAGAGACCCAGTACTTC	CSAPKAETQYF
TRBV5-1	TRBD1	TRBJ2-3	NA	TGCGCCAGCAGCCGACCGGACAGGGGGCAATGGAGTACGCAGTATTTT	CASSRPDRGQWSTQYF
TRBV15	TRBD2	TRBJ2-7	NA	TGTGCCACCAGCCCTCCTTGGGGCGGGAGGGCCCTCGTCAACGAGCAGTACTTC	CATSPPWGGRALVNEQYF
TRBV30	NA	TRBJ2-7	NA	TGTGCCTGGACCGGGTCGGGTACCCTACGGGGCGAGCAGTACTTC	CAWTGSGTLRGEQYF
TRBV18	NA	TRBJ2-1	NA	TGTGCCAGCTCACCTAGCGGCCCGGGGAGACTCTCCTACAATGAGCAGTTCTTC	CASSPSGPGRLSYNEQFF
TRBV2	NA	TRBJ2-5	NA	TGTGCCAGCAGTGAGAGGGTGTACCAAGAGACCCAGTACTTC	CASSERVYQETQYF
TRBV2	NA	TRBJ1-5	NA	TGTGCCAGCACGATGGGGGGCGGCAATCAGCCCCAGCATTTT	CASTMGGGNQPQHF
TRBV7-9	NA	TRBJ2-7	NA	TGTGCCAGCAGCTTAGTTCCCTCCTACGAGCAGTACTTC	CASSLVPSYEQYF
TRBV10-3	NA	TRBJ2-1	NA	TGTGCCATCAGTGCAATTGACAATGAGCAGTTCTTC	CAISAIDNEQFF
TRBV5-1	NA	TRBJ2-2	once	TGCGCCAGCAGCCCCACAGGGTTCCGGGGTGGGAACACCGGGGAGCTGTTTTTT	CASSPTGFRGGNTGELFF
TRBV9	TRBD1	TRBJ1-2	NA	TGTGCCAGCAGCGTGGGACAGGGGGGCTATGGCTACACCTTC	CASSVGQGGYGYTF
TRBV27	TRBD1	TRBJ1-2	NA	TGTGCCAGCAGTTTAGGGACAGGGAGGAACGTTGGCTACACCTTC	CASSLGTGRNVGYTF
TRBV28	NA	TRBJ2-5	NA	TGTGCCAGCAGCCCCGGAGGTCAGGGGGGAGAGACCCAGTACTTC	CASSPGGQGGETQYF
TRBV9	TRBD2	TRBJ2-5	NA	TGTGCCAGCAGCCAGGGACTAGCGGGAGTAAGGGAGACCCAGTACTTC	CASSQGLAGVRETQYF
TRBV7-2	NA	TRBJ1-4	NA	TGTGCCAGCAGCTTAGAAGGGCAAACTAATGAAAAACTGTTTTTT	CASSLEGQTNEKLFF
TRBV6-5	NA	TRBJ2-1	NA	TGTGCCAGCAGTTACTCGGCGGTGAGCACCTACAATGAGCAGTTCTTC	CASSYSAVSTYNEQFF
TRBV15	NA	TRBJ2-2	NA	TGTGCCACCAGCCCGGGACCCTCCGGCACCGGGGAGCTGTTTTTT	CATSPGPSGTGELFF
TRBV11-2	TRBD1	TRBJ2-3	NA	TGTGCCAGCAGCTTAAAGTGGGGACAGGGGGTGGGAGTGGATACGCAGTATTTT	CASSLKWGQGVGVDTQYF
TRBV5-1	TRBD2	TRBJ2-5	NA	TGCGCCAGCAGCTTGGCAATGACTAGCGGGAGAGAGACCCAGTACTTC	CASSLAMTSGRETQYF
TRBV27	TRBD2	TRBJ2-2	NA	TGTGCCAGCAGTCGACGAAGCGGGAGAGGTCCCGGGGAGCTGTTTTTT	CASSRRSGRGPGELFF
TRBV5-4	TRBD2	TRBJ2-7	NA	TGTGCCAGCAACCGACCGGGACTAGCGGGCGAGCAGTACTTC	CASNRPGLAGEQYF
TRBV7-9	NA	TRBJ1-1	NA	TGTGCCAGCAGCTTATTCCAGGAATACAACACTGAAGCTTTCTTT	CASSLFQEYNTEAFF
TRBV7-9	TRBD1	TRBJ1-2	NA	TGTGCCAGCAGCTTAACGGACAGGGGCTATGGCTACACCTTC	CASSLTDRGYGYTF
TRBV20-1	NA	TRBJ1-1	once	TGCAGTGCTAGAGGGACAAATCCTTTCTTT	CSARGTNPFF
TRBV2	TRBD2	TRBJ2-5	NA	TGTGCCAGCAGTGAAAGTCGGACTAGAGTAAAAAAAGAGACCCAGTACTTC	CASSESRTRVKKETQYF
TRBV5-4	NA	TRBJ2-1	NA	TGTGCCAGCAGTCTAGACAGTAGCTCCTACAATGAGCAGTTCTTC	CASSLDSSSYNEQFF
TRBV18	TRBD2	TRBJ2-7	NA	TGTGCCAGCTCAACCGGACTAGCGCCTACCTACGAGCAGTACTTC	CASSTGLAPTYEQYF
TRBV2	NA	TRBJ1-4	NA	TGTGCCAGCAGTGCCGGGGGGGAAAAACTGTTTTTT	CASSAGGEKLFF
TRBV28	NA	TRBJ2-7	NA	TGTGCCAGCAGCTGGGGCCCCGTCTACGAGCAGTACTTC	CASSWGPVYEQYF
TRBV5-1	NA	TRBJ2-1	NA	TGCGCCAGCAGCTTGGATCCGCACTCCTATGAGCAGTTCTTC	CASSLDPHSYEQFF
TRBV10-2	NA	TRBJ2-7	NA	TGCGCCAGCAGTGAGTCAGGGGCGAACTACGAGCAGTACTTC	CASSESGANYEQYF
TRBV5-1	TRBD2	TRBJ2-2	NA	TGCGCCAGCAGCCTGGGGAGGGGTCTGAACACCGGGGAGCTGTTTTTT	CASSLGRGLNTGELFF
TRBV5-4	NA	TRBJ2-5	once	TGTGCCAGCATCCATCGGGGTGGCTTGTACCAAGAGACCCAGTACTTC	CASIHRGGLYQETQYF
TRBV21-1	NA	TRBJ2-2	NA	TGTGCCAGTAGGGGCGGGAGGGCCACCGGGGAGCTGTTTTTT	CASRGGRATGELFF
TRBV5-4	NA	TRBJ1-1	NA	TGTGCCAGCAGCTTGTCTGCTGTCTCGAACACTGAAGCTTTCTTT	CASSLSAVSNTEAFF
TRBV6-1	NA	TRBJ1-4	NA	TGTGCCAGCAGTGAAATCGATGAAAAACTGTTTTTT	CASSEIDEKLFF
TRBV2	NA	TRBJ2-7	NA	TGTGCCAGCAGTGATCAGGGGCTGCAGTACTTC	CASSDQGLQYF